Listed below are T cell receptor beta chains from one sample, sequenced in a study of CD8+ T cells in alopecia areata. Assay: immunoSEQ multiplex PCR; the TCRdb copy retains only in-frame clones and omits some. The data show some 130,000 clones, with 58% seen just once and roughly 4.5% held by the top ten. Sequencing used CD4+ T cells sorted from blood, obtained at week 0. These receptors originate from a human donor with alopecia areata. Each CDR3 is given with its conserved first and last residue. Each record gives: clone size, J gene, D gene, V gene, CDR3 protein, CDR3 DNA. The D gene is left open where the match is weak. Clone size is not always given. Where it is, it says once, few, many or a class for expanded clones.

clone size: few
J gene: TRBJ2-6
D gene: .
V gene: TRBV7-2
CDR3 protein: CASSPGAANVLTF
CDR3 DNA: TGTGCCAGCAGCCCAGGAGCGGCCAACGTCCTGACTTTC

clone size: .
J gene: TRBJ1-1
D gene: .
V gene: TRBV9
CDR3 protein: CASSVSWGTNTEAFF
CDR3 DNA: TGTGCCAGCAGCGTTTCATGGGGCACGAACACTGAAGCTTTCTTT

clone size: .
J gene: TRBJ2-3
D gene: .
V gene: TRBV5-1
CDR3 protein: CASSLEAGTDTQYF
CDR3 DNA: TGCGCCAGCAGCTTGGAGGCAGGCACAGATACGCAGTATTTT

clone size: .
J gene: TRBJ2-7
D gene: .
V gene: TRBV5-1
CDR3 protein: CASSLEVGWDRTYEQYF
CDR3 DNA: TGCGCCAGCAGCTTGGAAGTAGGTTGGGACCGAACCTACGAGCAGTACTTC

clone size: .
J gene: TRBJ2-5
D gene: .
V gene: TRBV15
CDR3 protein: CATSRDRVGTQYF
CDR3 DNA: TGTGCCACCAGCAGAGACAGGGTGGGGACCCAGTACTTC

clone size: .
J gene: TRBJ2-1
D gene: TRBD2
V gene: TRBV4-1
CDR3 protein: CASSQPTSGRKDEQFF
CDR3 DNA: TGCGCCAGCAGCCAACCAACTAGCGGGAGGAAGGATGAGCAGTTCTTC

clone size: once
J gene: TRBJ2-5
D gene: .
V gene: TRBV18
CDR3 protein: CASSPPPEQPRRLETQYF
CDR3 DNA: TGTGCCAGCTCACCACCCCCCGAGCAGCCAAGGAGATTGGAGACCCAGTACTTC

clone size: .
J gene: TRBJ1-2
D gene: TRBD1
V gene: TRBV18
CDR3 protein: CASSPGTGRAKTF
CDR3 DNA: TGTGCCAGCTCACCCGGGACAGGCCGCGCGAAAACCTTC

clone size: .
J gene: TRBJ2-1
D gene: TRBD2
V gene: TRBV2
CDR3 protein: CASSRLAGGYNEQFF
CDR3 DNA: TGTGCCAGCAGCCGACTAGCGGGAGGCTACAATGAGCAGTTCTTC

clone size: .
J gene: TRBJ2-7
D gene: .
V gene: TRBV25-1
CDR3 protein: CASSETKGLSYEQYF
CDR3 DNA: TGTGCCAGCAGTGAAACCAAGGGCCTTTCCTACGAGCAGTACTTC

clone size: .
J gene: TRBJ2-1
D gene: TRBD2
V gene: TRBV4-3
CDR3 protein: CASSQDRAGDDNEQFF
CDR3 DNA: TGCGCCAGCAGCCAAGATAGGGCGGGAGACGACAATGAGCAGTTCTTC

clone size: .
J gene: TRBJ1-5
D gene: .
V gene: TRBV27
CDR3 protein: CASSSTGRGSNQPQHF
CDR3 DNA: TGTGCCAGCAGTTCCACAGGGAGGGGGAGCAATCAGCCCCAGCATTTT

clone size: few
J gene: TRBJ1-2
D gene: TRBD1
V gene: TRBV28
CDR3 protein: CASRPPGQGWEGYTF
CDR3 DNA: TGTGCCAGCAGACCCCCGGGACAGGGGTGGGAAGGCTACACCTTC

clone size: .
J gene: TRBJ2-7
D gene: .
V gene: TRBV9
CDR3 protein: CASSVVKDATYEQYF
CDR3 DNA: TGTGCCAGCAGCGTAGTGAAGGACGCCACCTACGAGCAGTACTTC

clone size: few
J gene: TRBJ1-2
D gene: .
V gene: TRBV4-3
CDR3 protein: CASSQHSRVDGYTF
CDR3 DNA: TGCGCCAGCAGCCAACATTCGAGGGTAGACGGCTACACCTTC

clone size: few
J gene: TRBJ2-5
D gene: .
V gene: TRBV6-1
CDR3 protein: CASSPQRETQYF
CDR3 DNA: TGTGCCAGCAGTCCCCAGCGAGAGACCCAGTACTTC

clone size: .
J gene: TRBJ1-5
D gene: .
V gene: TRBV7-3
CDR3 protein: CASSLMVVEGQTWVEGNQPQHF
CDR3 DNA: TGTGCCAGCAGCTTAATGGTCGTAGAAGGCCAAACATGGGTGGAGGGCAATCAGCCCCAGCATTTT

clone size: .
J gene: TRBJ2-5
D gene: .
V gene: TRBV2
CDR3 protein: CASSEMRRETQYF
CDR3 DNA: TGTGCCAGCAGTGAAATGAGAAGGGAGACCCAGTACTTC